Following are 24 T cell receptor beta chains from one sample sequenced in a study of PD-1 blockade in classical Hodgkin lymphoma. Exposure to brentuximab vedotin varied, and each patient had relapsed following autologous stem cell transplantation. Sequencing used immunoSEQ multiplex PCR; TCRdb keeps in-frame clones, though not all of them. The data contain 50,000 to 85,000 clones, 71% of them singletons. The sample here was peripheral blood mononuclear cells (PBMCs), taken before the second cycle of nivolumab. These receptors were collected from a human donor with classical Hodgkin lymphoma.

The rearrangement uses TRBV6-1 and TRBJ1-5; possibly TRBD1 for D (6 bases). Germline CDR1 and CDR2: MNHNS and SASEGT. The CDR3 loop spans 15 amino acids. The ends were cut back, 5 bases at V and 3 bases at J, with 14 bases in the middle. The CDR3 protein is CASSLYRVTNQPQHF. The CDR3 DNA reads TGTGCCAGCAGTTTATACAGGGTTACCAATCAGCCCCAGCATTTT.

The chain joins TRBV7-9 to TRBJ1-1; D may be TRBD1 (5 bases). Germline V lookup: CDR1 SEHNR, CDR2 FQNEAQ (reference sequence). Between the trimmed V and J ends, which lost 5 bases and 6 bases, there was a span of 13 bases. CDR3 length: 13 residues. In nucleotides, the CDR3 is TGTGCCAGCAGCCAAGATGGGGGTGCTGAAGCTTTCTTT. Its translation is CASSQDGGAEAFF.

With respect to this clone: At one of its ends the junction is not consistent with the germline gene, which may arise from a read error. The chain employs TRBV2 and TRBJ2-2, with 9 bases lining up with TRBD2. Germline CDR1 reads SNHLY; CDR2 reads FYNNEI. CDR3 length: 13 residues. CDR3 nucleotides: TGTACCAGCGGGACTAGCTCGGGCGGGGAGCTGTTTTTT. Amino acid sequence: CTSGTSSGGELFF.

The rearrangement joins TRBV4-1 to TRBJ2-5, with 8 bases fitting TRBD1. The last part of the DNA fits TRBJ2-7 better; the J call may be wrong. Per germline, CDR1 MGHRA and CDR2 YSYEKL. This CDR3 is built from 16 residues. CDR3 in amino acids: CASSQVGQGLSYEQYF. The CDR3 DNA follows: TGCGCCAGCAGCCAGGTCGGACAGGGCCTCTCCTACGAGCAGTACTTC.

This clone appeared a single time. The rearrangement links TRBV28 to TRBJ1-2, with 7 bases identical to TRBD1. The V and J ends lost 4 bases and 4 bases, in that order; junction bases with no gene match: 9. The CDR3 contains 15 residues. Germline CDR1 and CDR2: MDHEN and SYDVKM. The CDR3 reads CASSYPTGAGYGYTF. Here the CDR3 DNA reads TGTGCCAGCAGTTATCCCACAGGGGCCGGCTATGGCTACACCTTC.

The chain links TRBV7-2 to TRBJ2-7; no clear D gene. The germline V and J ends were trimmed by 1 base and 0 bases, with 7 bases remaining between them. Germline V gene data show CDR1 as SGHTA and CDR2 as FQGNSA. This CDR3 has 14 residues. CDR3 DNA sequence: TGTGCCAGCAGCTTAGAACGCCTCTCCTACGAGCAGTACTTC. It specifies CASSLERLSYEQYF.

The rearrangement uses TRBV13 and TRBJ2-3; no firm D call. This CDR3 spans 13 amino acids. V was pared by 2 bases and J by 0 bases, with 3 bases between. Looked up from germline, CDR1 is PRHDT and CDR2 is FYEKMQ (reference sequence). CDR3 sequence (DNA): TGTGCCAGCAGCTTAATAAGCACAGATACGCAGTATTTT. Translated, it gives CASSLISTDTQYF.

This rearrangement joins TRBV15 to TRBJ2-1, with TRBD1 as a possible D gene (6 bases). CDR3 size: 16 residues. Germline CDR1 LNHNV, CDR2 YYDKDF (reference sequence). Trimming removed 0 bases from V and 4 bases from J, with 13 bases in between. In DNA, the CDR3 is TGTGCCACCAGCAGAGATCTTGGGACACTATACAATGAGCAGTTCTTC. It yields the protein CATSRDLGTLYNEQFF.

DNA for the CDR3: TGTGCCAGCAGCCAAGATTCTCGGCGGGGGGCAGAGAACTATGGCTACACCTTC. Translating gives CASSQDSRRGAENYGYTF. The J gene is TRBJ1-2, the V gene TRBV4-2; D might be TRBD1 (6 bases). The CDR3 is 18 residues long. Between the trimmed V and J ends, which lost 0 bases and 2 bases, there was a span of 19 bases. Germline lookup yields CDR1 LGHNA and CDR2 YNFKEQ.

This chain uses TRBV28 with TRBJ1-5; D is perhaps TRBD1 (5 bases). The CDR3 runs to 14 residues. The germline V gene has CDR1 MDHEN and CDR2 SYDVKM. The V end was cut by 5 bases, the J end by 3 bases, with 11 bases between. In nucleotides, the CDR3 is TGTGCCAGCAGTCCCGGGACGTACAATCAGCCCCAGCATTTT. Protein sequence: CASSPGTYNQPQHF.

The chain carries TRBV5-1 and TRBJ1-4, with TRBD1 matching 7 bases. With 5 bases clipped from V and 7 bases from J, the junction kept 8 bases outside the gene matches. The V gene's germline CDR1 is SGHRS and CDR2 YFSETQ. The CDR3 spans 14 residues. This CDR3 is CASSERGQSEKLFF. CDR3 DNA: TGCGCCAGCAGTGAAAGGGGACAGAGTGAAAAACTGTTTTTT.

Here the CDR3 reads CASRTGVDEKLFF. Here the CDR3 DNA reads TGTGCCAGTAGGACAGGGGTGGATGAAAAACTGTTTTTT. The rearrangement uses TRBV2 and TRBJ1-4; 9 nucleotides line up with TRBD1. V was clipped by 9 bases and J by 6 bases; unmatched bases: 5. This CDR3 spans 13 amino acids. Germline-derived CDR1 and CDR2 are SNHLY and FYNNEI.

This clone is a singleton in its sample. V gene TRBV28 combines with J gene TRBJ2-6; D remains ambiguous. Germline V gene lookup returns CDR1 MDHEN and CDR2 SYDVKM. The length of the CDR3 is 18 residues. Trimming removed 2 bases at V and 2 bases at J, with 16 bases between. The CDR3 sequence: CASSLDYLRRAGANVLTF. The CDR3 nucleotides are TGTGCCAGCAGTTTAGATTACTTGAGGAGAGCTGGGGCCAACGTCCTGACTTTC.

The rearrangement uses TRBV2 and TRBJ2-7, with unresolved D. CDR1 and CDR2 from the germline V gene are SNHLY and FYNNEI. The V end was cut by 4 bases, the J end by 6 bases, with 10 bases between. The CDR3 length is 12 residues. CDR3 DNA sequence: TGTGCCAGCAGTGTAGGACCGCCCGAGCAGTACTTC. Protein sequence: CASSVGPPEQYF.

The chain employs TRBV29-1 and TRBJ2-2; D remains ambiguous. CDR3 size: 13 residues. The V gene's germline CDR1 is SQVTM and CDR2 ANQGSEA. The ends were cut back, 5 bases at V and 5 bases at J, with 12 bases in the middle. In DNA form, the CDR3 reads TGCAGCGTTACCGTAAACCCAACCGGGGAGCTGTTTTTT. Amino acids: CSVTVNPTGELFF.

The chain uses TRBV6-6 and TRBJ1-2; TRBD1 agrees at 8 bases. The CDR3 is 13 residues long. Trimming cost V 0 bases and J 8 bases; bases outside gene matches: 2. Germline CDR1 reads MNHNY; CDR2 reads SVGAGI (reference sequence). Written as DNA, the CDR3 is TGTGCCAGCAGTTACTCACAGGGGGGAGGCTACACCTTC. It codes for CASSYSQGGGYTF.

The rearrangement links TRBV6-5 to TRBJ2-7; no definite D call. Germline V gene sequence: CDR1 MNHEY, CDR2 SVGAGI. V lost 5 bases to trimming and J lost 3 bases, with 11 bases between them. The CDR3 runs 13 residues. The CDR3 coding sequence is TGTGCCAGCAGTCCCAATCGGGTCTACGAGCAGTACTTC. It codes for CASSPNRVYEQYF.

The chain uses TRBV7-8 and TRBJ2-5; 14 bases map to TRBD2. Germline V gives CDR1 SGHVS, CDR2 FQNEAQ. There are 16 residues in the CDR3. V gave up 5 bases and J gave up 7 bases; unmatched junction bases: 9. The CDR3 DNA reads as TGTGCCAGCAGCCCAGGGGGACTAGCGGGAGCGGTGACCCAGTACTTC. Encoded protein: CASSPGGLAGAVTQYF.

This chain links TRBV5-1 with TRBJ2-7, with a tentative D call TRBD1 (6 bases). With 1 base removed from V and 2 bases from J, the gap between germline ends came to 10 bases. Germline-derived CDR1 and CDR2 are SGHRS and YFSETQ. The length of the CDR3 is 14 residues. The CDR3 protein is CASSLTGLTYEQYF. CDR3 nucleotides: TGCGCCAGCAGCTTGACAGGGCTGACCTACGAGCAGTACTTC.

CDR3 in amino acids: CASSLTGDGTDTQYF. The DNA for the CDR3 is TGTGCCAGTAGTTTAACAGGGGATGGCACAGATACGCAGTATTTT. The V and J genes are TRBV19 and TRBJ2-3, with 7 positions matching TRBD1. The CDR3 totals 15 residues. After removal of 5 bases from V and 1 base from J, the junction contained 6 bases not matched to a gene. Germline-derived CDR1 and CDR2 are LNHDA and SQIVND (reference sequence).

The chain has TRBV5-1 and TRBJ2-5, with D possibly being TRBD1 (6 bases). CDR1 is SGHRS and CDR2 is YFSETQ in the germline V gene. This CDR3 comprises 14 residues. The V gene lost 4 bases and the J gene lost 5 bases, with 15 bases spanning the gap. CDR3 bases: TGCGCCAGCAGCCCCAGCATTGGGGGCGAGACCCAGTACTTC. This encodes CASSPSIGGETQYF.

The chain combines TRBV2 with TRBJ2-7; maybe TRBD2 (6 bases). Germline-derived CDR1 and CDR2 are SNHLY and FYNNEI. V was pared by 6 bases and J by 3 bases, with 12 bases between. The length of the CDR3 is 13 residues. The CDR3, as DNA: TGTGCCAGCAGCCCCTTGGGGGGCTACGAGCAGTACTTC. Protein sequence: CASSPLGGYEQYF.

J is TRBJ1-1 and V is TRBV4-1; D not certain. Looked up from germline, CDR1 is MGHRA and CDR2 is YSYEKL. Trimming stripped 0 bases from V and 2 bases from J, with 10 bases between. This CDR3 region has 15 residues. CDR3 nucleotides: TGCGCCAGCAGCCAAGATACGGAAGCCAACACTGAAGCTTTCTTT. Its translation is CASSQDTEANTEAFF.

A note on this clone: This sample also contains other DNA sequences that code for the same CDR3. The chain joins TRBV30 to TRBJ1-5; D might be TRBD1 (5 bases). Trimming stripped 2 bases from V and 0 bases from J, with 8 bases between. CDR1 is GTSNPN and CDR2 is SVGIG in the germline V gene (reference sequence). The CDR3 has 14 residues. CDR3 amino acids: CAWSWGTSNQPQHF. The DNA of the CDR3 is TGTGCCTGGAGTTGGGGGACTAGCAATCAGCCCCAGCATTTT.